This entry concerns a single T cell receptor beta chain. As yet, its antigen is unknown. The sample originates from a study of T-cell memory formation after mild COVID-19. The study's findings and limits: Contracting CD8+ clones were enriched in EMRA, CD4+ mainly in CM and EM. Some SARS-CoV-2-responding clones were already detected in memory before infection.

A single record per CDR3 protein comes from TCRdb applying MiXCR to the 5' RACE reads. The sample contains about 320,000 distinct CDR3 sequences, over 11% of which appear only once. Germline assignment: CDR1 KGHSH and CDR2 LQKENI. V lost 3 bases, J lost 0 bases, and 11 bases lay in between. This CDR3 is built from 16 residues. V usage is TRBV18 and J usage is TRBJ2-2; D unclear. The sample was PBMCs or a T cell subset sorted from them (not recorded which). This receptor was taken from a young man who had mild COVID-19 (a few samples of this study predate the infection). Cell type and time point are not known. The CDR3 protein is CASSPDRRPNTGELFF. The CDR3 region has the DNA TGTGCCAGCTCACCTGATCGCAGACCGAACACCGGGGAGCTGTTTTTT.